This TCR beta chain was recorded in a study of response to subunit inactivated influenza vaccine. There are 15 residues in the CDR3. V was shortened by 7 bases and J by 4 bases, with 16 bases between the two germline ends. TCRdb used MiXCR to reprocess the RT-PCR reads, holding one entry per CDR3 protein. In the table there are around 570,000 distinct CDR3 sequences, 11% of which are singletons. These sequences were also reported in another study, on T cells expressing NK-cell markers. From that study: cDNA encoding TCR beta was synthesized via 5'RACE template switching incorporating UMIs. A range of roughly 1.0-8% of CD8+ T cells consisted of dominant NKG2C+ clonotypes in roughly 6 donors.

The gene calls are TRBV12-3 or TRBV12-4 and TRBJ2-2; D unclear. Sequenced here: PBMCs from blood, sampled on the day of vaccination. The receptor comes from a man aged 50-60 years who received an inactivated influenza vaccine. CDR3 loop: CASIGSAESTGELFF. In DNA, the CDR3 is TGTGCCAGCATAGGGTCAGCCGAATCCACCGGGGAGCTGTTTTTT.